Listed below are T cell receptor beta chains from one sample, sequenced in a study of CD8 T cells in Susac syndrome. MiXCR, applied by TCRdb to the immunoSEQ multiplex PCR reads, yields one record per CDR3 protein. The top ten clones hold approximately 0.088% of a sample with around 200,000 distinct CDR3 sequences, approximately 96% of them seen once. Specimen: CD4+ T cells from PBMCs. These TCRs come from a human donor with multiple sclerosis. Each CDR3 is given with its conserved first and last residue. Where a row states a size, it is once, few, many or the class of an expanded clone; other rows omit it.

abundance: .
v_gene: TRBV15
j_gene: TRBJ2-1
CDR3aa: CATSRAPRDYNEQFF

abundance: .
v_gene: TRBV7-2
j_gene: TRBJ2-2
CDR3aa: CASSLNGGMKDGELFF

abundance: .
v_gene: TRBV3-1
j_gene: TRBJ2-1
CDR3aa: CASSQVAGGPYNEQFF

abundance: .
v_gene: TRBV6-5
j_gene: TRBJ2-1
CDR3aa: CASSPRTSSYNEQFF

abundance: .
v_gene: TRBV19
j_gene: TRBJ1-2
CDR3aa: CASRGIGYTF

abundance: .
v_gene: TRBV18
j_gene: TRBJ2-7
CDR3aa: CASSPNRSVYEQYF

abundance: .
v_gene: TRBV7-2
j_gene: TRBJ2-3
CDR3aa: CASSFSGGARDTQYF

abundance: .
v_gene: TRBV15
j_gene: TRBJ2-5
CDR3aa: CATSRGSLDRRWYF

abundance: .
v_gene: TRBV6-1
j_gene: TRBJ2-5
CDR3aa: CASSLGLAGGVQETQYF

abundance: .
v_gene: TRBV7-2
j_gene: TRBJ2-7
CDR3aa: CASSLDPRLAGGSYEQYF

abundance: .
v_gene: TRBV4-1
j_gene: TRBJ2-5
CDR3aa: CASTAGVQETQYF

abundance: .
v_gene: TRBV29-1
j_gene: TRBJ2-3
CDR3aa: CSVDRGRLTDTQYF

abundance: .
v_gene: TRBV11-3
j_gene: TRBJ1-1
CDR3aa: CASRHSGVEAFF

abundance: .
v_gene: TRBV18
j_gene: TRBJ1-1
CDR3aa: CASSPRRMATNTEAFF

abundance: .
v_gene: TRBV13
j_gene: TRBJ2-7
CDR3aa: CASSYGQGITYEQYF

abundance: .
v_gene: TRBV20-1
j_gene: TRBJ1-1
CDR3aa: CSAIRGRNTEAFF

abundance: .
v_gene: TRBV28
j_gene: TRBJ2-3
CDR3aa: CASNRGQWDTQYF

abundance: .
v_gene: TRBV23-1
j_gene: TRBJ2-3
CDR3aa: CASSPKKGGHTDTQYF

abundance: .
v_gene: TRBV7-9
j_gene: TRBJ1-5
CDR3aa: CASSSQTGSNQPQHF

abundance: .
v_gene: TRBV10-2
j_gene: TRBJ2-1
CDR3aa: CASSEPLGYNEQFF

abundance: once
v_gene: TRBV7-9
j_gene: TRBJ1-2
CDR3aa: CASSHLRNEGYTF

abundance: once
v_gene: TRBV12-3/TRBV12-4
j_gene: TRBJ2-2
CDR3aa: CASSFGGDGELFF

abundance: few
v_gene: TRBV14
j_gene: TRBJ2-5
CDR3aa: CASSQDSTQYF

abundance: .
v_gene: TRBV9
j_gene: TRBJ1-2
CDR3aa: CASSVGTADYGYTF

abundance: .
v_gene: TRBV13
j_gene: TRBJ1-6
CDR3aa: CAGSSPGTGNSPLHF

abundance: .
v_gene: TRBV23-1
j_gene: TRBJ2-3
CDR3aa: CASIRPSGGTDTQYF

abundance: .
v_gene: TRBV30
j_gene: TRBJ1-1
CDR3aa: CAWNPDMNTEAFF

abundance: .
v_gene: TRBV28
j_gene: TRBJ1-1
CDR3aa: CASSYLTEAFF

abundance: once
v_gene: TRBV6-5
j_gene: TRBJ2-7
CDR3aa: CASSETGRMDYEQYF

abundance: once
v_gene: TRBV7-9
j_gene: TRBJ2-5
CDR3aa: CASSLVSGSTETQYF

abundance: .
v_gene: TRBV5-6
j_gene: TRBJ2-6
CDR3aa: CASSSKISGVNVLTF

abundance: .
v_gene: TRBV2
j_gene: TRBJ1-1
CDR3aa: CASSDESGANTEAFF

abundance: .
v_gene: TRBV14
j_gene: TRBJ1-2
CDR3aa: CATSGPVTEHGYTF

abundance: .
v_gene: TRBV6-5
j_gene: TRBJ1-2
CDR3aa: CASRKQGAGYTF

abundance: .
v_gene: TRBV6-5
j_gene: TRBJ1-6
CDR3aa: CASSYGHINSPLHF

abundance: .
v_gene: TRBV5-1
j_gene: TRBJ2-5
CDR3aa: CASSHGGKETQYF

abundance: .
v_gene: TRBV28
j_gene: TRBJ2-5
CDR3aa: CASSPPGRGGQETQYF

abundance: .
v_gene: TRBV19
j_gene: TRBJ1-1
CDR3aa: CASSIEGGMNTEAFF

abundance: .
v_gene: TRBV7-9
j_gene: TRBJ1-2
CDR3aa: CASSLGDRGSYGYTF

abundance: .
v_gene: TRBV20-1
j_gene: TRBJ2-1
CDR3aa: CSAATGVDGDEQFF